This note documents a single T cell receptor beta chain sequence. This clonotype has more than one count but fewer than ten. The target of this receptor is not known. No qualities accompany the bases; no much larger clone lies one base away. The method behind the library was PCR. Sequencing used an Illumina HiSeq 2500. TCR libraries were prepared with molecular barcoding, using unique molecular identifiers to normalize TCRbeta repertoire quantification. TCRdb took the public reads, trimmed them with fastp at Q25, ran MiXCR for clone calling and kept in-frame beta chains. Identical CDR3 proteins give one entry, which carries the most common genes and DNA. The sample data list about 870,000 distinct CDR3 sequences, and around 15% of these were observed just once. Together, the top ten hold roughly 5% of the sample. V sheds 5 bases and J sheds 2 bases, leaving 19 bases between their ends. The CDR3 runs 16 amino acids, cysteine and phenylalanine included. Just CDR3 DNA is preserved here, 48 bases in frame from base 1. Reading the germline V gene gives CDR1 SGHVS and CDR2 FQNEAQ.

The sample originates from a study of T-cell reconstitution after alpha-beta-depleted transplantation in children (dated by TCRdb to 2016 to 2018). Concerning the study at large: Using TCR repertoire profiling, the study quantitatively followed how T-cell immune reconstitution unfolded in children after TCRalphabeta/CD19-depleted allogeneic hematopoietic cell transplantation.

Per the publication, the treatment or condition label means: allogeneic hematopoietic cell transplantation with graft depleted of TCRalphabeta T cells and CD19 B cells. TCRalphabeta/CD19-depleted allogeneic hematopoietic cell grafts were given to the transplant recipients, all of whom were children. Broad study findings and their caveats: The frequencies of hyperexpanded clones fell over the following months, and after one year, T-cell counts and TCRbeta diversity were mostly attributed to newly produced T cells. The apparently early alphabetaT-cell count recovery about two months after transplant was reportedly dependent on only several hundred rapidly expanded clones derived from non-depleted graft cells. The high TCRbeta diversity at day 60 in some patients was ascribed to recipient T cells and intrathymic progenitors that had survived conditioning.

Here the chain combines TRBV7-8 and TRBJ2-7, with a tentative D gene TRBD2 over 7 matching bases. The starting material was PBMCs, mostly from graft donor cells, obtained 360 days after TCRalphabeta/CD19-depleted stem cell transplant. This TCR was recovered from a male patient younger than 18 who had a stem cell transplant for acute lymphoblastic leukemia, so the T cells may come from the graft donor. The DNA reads TGTGCCAGCAGCAAAGGTCTAGGGGGGGTAACCTACGAGCAGTACTTC. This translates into CASSKGLGGVTYEQYF. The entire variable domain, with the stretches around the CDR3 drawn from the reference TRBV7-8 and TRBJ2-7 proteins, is GAGVSQSPRYKVAKRGQDVALRCDPISGHVSLFWYQQALGQGPEFLTYFQNEAQLDKSGLPSDRFFAERPEGSVSTLKIQRTQQEDSAVYLCASSKGLGGVTYEQYFGPGTRLTVT.